The present TCR beta chain was sequenced within a study of T cell responses to AZD1222 COVID-19 vaccine. Study overall: Second-dose groups at about 4 or about 12 weeks were pooled.

Data came from immunoSEQ multiplex PCR; TCRdb stores just in-frame clones and leaves some out. In the table there are approximately 97,000 clones, less than 90% of which are singletons. Germline CDR1 and CDR2: SNHLY and FYNNEI. Trimming took 6 bases from V and 6 from J; bases not matched to a gene: 7. The CDR3 extends over 14 amino acids. Study results and limitations: Repertoires were sampled only after the peak T cell response. Just a handful of people given AZD1222 tested seropositive at baseline. Nearly half of spike-specific TCRs reportedly target unmutated variant regions.

With respect to this clone: Its specificity is not known.

The sequenced sample was peripheral blood, obtained on day 0 of AZD1222 vaccination. This chain joins TRBV2 and TRBJ1-5; 8 positions match TRBD1. The TCR sequence derives from an adult in good health. The CDR3 sequence is CASSAGGAGQPQHF. CDR3 DNA: TGTGCCAGCAGCGCAGGGGGCGCAGGTCAGCCCCAGCATTTT.